A single sample is the source of the 19 T cell receptor beta chains below, sequenced in a study of T-cell memory formation after mild COVID-19. TCRdb analysed the 5' RACE reads with MiXCR anew, one entry per CDR3 protein. The table has 360,000 or so distinct CDR3 sequences, over 25% seen once. Sequenced sample: PBMCs or a T cell subset sorted from them (not recorded which). The receptors derive from an adult woman who had mild COVID-19 (a few samples of this study predate the infection). Cell type and time point are not known.

This clonotype has just a few counts. The gene calls are TRBV7-2 and TRBJ2-5; 7 nucleotides agree with TRBD1. The V segment lost 3 bases and the J segment 1 base; nucleotides outside the gene matches: 5. The CDR3 covers 15 residues. Germline V gives CDR1 SGHTA, CDR2 FQGNSA. The DNA for the CDR3 is TGTGCCAGCAGCTTGGGACAGACTTCCCAAGAGACCCAGTACTTC. Residues: CASSLGQTSQETQYF.

This chain uses TRBV12-3 or TRBV12-4 with TRBJ2-5; weak D call: TRBD1 (5 bases). V lost 0 bases, J lost 3 bases, and 11 bases lay in between. The CDR3 consists of 15 residues. CDR3 loop: CASSLASSGKETQYF. The DNA of the CDR3 is TGTGCCAGCAGTTTAGCAAGTTCAGGGAAAGAGACCCAGTACTTC.

The rearrangement uses TRBV29-1 and TRBJ2-7, with D possibly being TRBD1 (6 bases). Germline V gene sequence: CDR1 SQVTM, CDR2 ANQGSEA. V lost 3 bases to trimming and J lost 2 bases, with 11 bases between them. The CDR3 spans 13 residues. CDR3 in DNA: TGCAGCGTTGATGATGCAGGGGCCTACGAGCAGTACTTC. The encoded protein is CSVDDAGAYEQYF.

V is TRBV4-1 and J is TRBJ2-7, with 7 bases aligning to TRBD1. Germline loops: CDR1 MGHRA, CDR2 YSYEKL. The V and J ends lost 1 base and 6 bases, in that order; junction bases with no gene match: 9. This CDR3 is 15 amino acids long. In DNA form, the CDR3 reads TGCGCCAGCAGCCAAGGACAGGGAAGATCATCCGAGCAGTACTTC. It specifies CASSQGQGRSSEQYF.

The rearrangement joins TRBV3-1 to TRBJ1-2; possible D gene TRBD1, 5 bases. Trimming removed 1 base at V and 8 bases at J, with 11 bases between. The CDR3 consists of 13 residues. The V gene's germline CDR1 is LGHDT and CDR2 YNNKEL (reference sequence). The CDR3 sequence: CASSQALGEGYTF. The CDR3 DNA follows: TGTGCCAGCAGCCAAGCATTGGGGGAAGGCTACACCTTC.

The sample holds a few counts of this clonotype. The J gene is TRBJ1-5, the V gene TRBV12-3 or TRBV12-4; possible D gene TRBD1, 5 bases. The V and J ends lost 4 bases and 5 bases respectively, with 12 bases between them. This CDR3 has 14 amino acids. The CDR3 DNA follows: TGTGCCAGCAGTTGGGGGGACCCCTATCAGCCCCAGCATTTT. It yields the protein CASSWGDPYQPQHF.

This chain links TRBV20-1 with TRBJ2-3; D call uncertain. The CDR3 has 14 amino acids. CDR1 and CDR2 from the germline V gene are DFQATT and SNEGSKA (reference sequence). The V end was cut by 0 bases, the J end by 4 bases, with 11 bases between. CDR3 in amino acids: CSAREDPRPDTQYF. CDR3 nucleotides: TGCAGTGCTAGAGAGGACCCGCGGCCAGATACGCAGTATTTT.

This clonotype was recorded only once. The CDR3 DNA is TGTGCCAGCAGCGCCCGGCCACAGGATTTCTCCCTCCACTTT. Translated: CASSARPQDFSLHF. The chain carries TRBV9 and TRBJ1-6; the D gene is possibly TRBD1 (5 bases). Germline loops: CDR1 SGDLS, CDR2 YYNGEE. This CDR3 contains 14 residues. The V gene lost 3 bases and the J gene lost 14 bases, with 18 bases spanning the gap.

As DNA, the CDR3 is TGTGCCAGCAGCCAAGGGAAAACAACGATCCTGATCGAGCAGTACTTC. Translation: CASSQGKTTILIEQYF. The V call is TRBV16, the J call TRBJ2-7; D not resolved. The CDR3 totals 16 residues. Germline loops: CDR1 KGHSY, CDR2 FQNENV. The germline V and J ends were trimmed by 2 bases and 6 bases, with 20 bases remaining between them.

J is TRBJ1-6 and V is TRBV20-1; D remains ambiguous. The V gene lost 0 bases and the J gene lost 6 bases, with 15 bases spanning the gap. The CDR3 spans 16 residues. The germline V gene has CDR1 DFQATT and CDR2 SNEGSKA (reference sequence). The CDR3 DNA reads TGCAGTGCTAGAGAATGGTCCAGTATGGGTAATTCACCCCTCCACTTT. This codes for CSAREWSSMGNSPLHF.

There are a few counts of this clonotype. The rearrangement joins TRBV7-8 to TRBJ2-5; 15 bases line up with TRBD2. This CDR3 comprises 17 residues. V was pared by 0 bases and J by 4 bases, with 3 bases of the junction left unmatched. Germline CDR1 is SGHVS and CDR2 is FQNEAQ. The CDR3 spells CASSLAGLAGGPETQYF. CDR3 nucleotide sequence: TGTGCCAGCAGCTTAGCCGGACTAGCGGGAGGGCCAGAGACCCAGTACTTC.

For the CDR3, the DNA is TGCGCCAGCAGCCAGGGCGGACTAGCGGGGGCCTCGTACTCCTACAATGAGCAGTTCTTC. It specifies CASSQGGLAGASYSYNEQFF. The J gene is TRBJ2-1, the V gene TRBV4-1, with TRBD2 identical over 13 bases. Germline V gives CDR1 MGHRA, CDR2 YSYEKL. V gave up 3 bases and J gave up 0 bases; unmatched junction bases: 11. This CDR3 spans 20 amino acids.

The chain employs TRBV2 and TRBJ1-1; D may be TRBD1 (6 bases). There are 15 residues in the CDR3. V gave up 1 base and J gave up 1 base, with 10 bases separating them. Germline V gene data show CDR1 as SNHLY and CDR2 as FYNNEI. This chain's CDR3 is CASSEVGGQNTEAFF. The CDR3 coding sequence is TGTGCCAGCAGTGAAGTTGGGGGGCAGAACACTGAAGCTTTCTTT.

The rearrangement uses TRBV12-3 or TRBV12-4 and TRBJ1-1; tentatively, D is TRBD1 (6 bases). This CDR3 comprises 13 residues. V lost 2 bases to trimming and J lost 4 bases, with 8 bases between them. The CDR3 here is CASSLPGATEAFF. DNA of the CDR3: TGTGCCAGCAGTTTACCGGGGGCCACTGAAGCTTTCTTT.

This clonotype has just a few counts. V gene TRBV7-9 combines with J gene TRBJ2-2; D is ambiguous. With 10 bases removed from V and 6 bases from J, the gap between germline ends came to 24 bases. CDR3 length: 16 amino acids. From germline, CDR1 is SEHNR and CDR2 FQNEAQ (reference sequence). In nucleotides, the CDR3 is TGTGCCACCGACGAAAAATGGCCAAGGGCACCCGGGGAGCTGTTTTTT. Translated: CATDEKWPRAPGELFF.

The chain recombines TRBV12-3 or TRBV12-4 with TRBJ2-2; 9 nucleotides agree with TRBD1. Trimming removed 4 bases from V and 6 bases from J; junction bases left unmatched: 9. CDR3 length: 16 amino acids. DNA for the CDR3: TGTGCCAGCAGTTCCCCCGGGACAGGGTTTGCCGGGGAGCTGTTTTTT. This encodes CASSSPGTGFAGELFF.

This chain uses TRBV7-8 with TRBJ2-5, with 11 bases identical to TRBD2. After removal of 5 bases from V and 3 bases from J, the junction contained 8 bases not matched to a gene. Germline V gene lookup returns CDR1 SGHVS and CDR2 FQNEAQ. CDR3 length equals 16 residues. The CDR3 DNA follows: TGTGCCAGCAGCCCCGGACTAGCGGGTCCTAAAGAGACCCAGTACTTC. It codes for CASSPGLAGPKETQYF.

This clonotype turned up a few times. The chain combines TRBV27 with TRBJ2-7, with 14 bases lining up with TRBD2. Germline values: CDR1 MNHEY, CDR2 SMNVEV (reference sequence). CDR3 size: 16 residues. The ends lost 7 bases at V and 3 bases at J; junction bases unmatched: 8. The CDR3 DNA follows: TGTGCCAGCATCCCGCGGGGACTAGCGGGAGTCTACGAGCAGTACTTC. Amino acids: CASIPRGLAGVYEQYF.

This clonotype was counted between two and nine times. The V call is TRBV29-1, the J call TRBJ2-3; 9 nucleotides line up with TRBD2. The CDR3 is 15 residues long. Per the germline V gene, CDR1 is SQVTM and CDR2 is ANQGSEA. V lost 4 bases to trimming and J lost 0 bases; unmatched junction nucleotides: 5. Written as DNA, the CDR3 is TGCAGCGTTGGGGGACTAGCCCCTAGCACAGATACGCAGTATTTT. This gives the protein CSVGGLAPSTDTQYF.